One and the same sample provided the 3 T cell receptor beta chains below, sequenced in a study of blood T cell repertoires in COVID-19. Clones were sequenced by immunoSEQ multiplex PCR, and TCRdb holds only the in-frame ones, with some missing. The repertoire holds 250,000 to 350,000 clones, with about 89% as singletons. Sequenced sample: peripheral blood. All receptors come from a woman aged 40 to 50 who had recovered from COVID-19.

The CDR3 spells CASSPTGTSGYEQYF. The CDR3 DNA reads as TGTGCCAGCAGTCCCACCGGGACTAGCGGCTACGAGCAGTACTTC. J is TRBJ2-7 and V is TRBV7-2, with 11 bases fitting TRBD2. The CDR3 is made up of 15 amino acids. CDR1 is SGHTA and CDR2 is FQGNSA in the germline V gene. Trimming cost V 6 bases and J 3 bases; bases outside gene matches: 7.

This clone was observed a handful of times. The chain employs TRBV5-1 and TRBJ2-7; D is uncertain. Germline V CDR1 and CDR2: SGHRS, YFSETQ. Trimming removed 0 bases at V and 2 bases at J, with 6 bases between. There are 13 residues in the CDR3. This CDR3 reads CASSLEAAYEQYF. Here the CDR3 DNA reads TGCGCCAGCAGCTTGGAAGCTGCCTACGAGCAGTACTTC. Full variable domain (outside the CDR3, taken from reference TRBV5-1 and TRBJ2-7): KAGVTQTPRYLIKTRGQQVTLSCSPISGHRSVSWYQQTPGQGLQFLFEYFSETQRNKGNFPGRFSGRQFSNSRSEMNVSTLELGDSALYLCASSLEAAYEQYFGPGTRLTVT.

This chain connects TRBV18 to TRBJ2-7, with 7 positions matching TRBD1. J gave up 0 bases and V 6 bases, and 8 bases lay outside the gene matches. The germline V gene encodes CDR1 KGHSH and CDR2 LQKENI. This CDR3 spans 15 amino acids. This CDR3 reads CASSQGQPSSYEQYF. The CDR3 DNA follows: TGTGCCAGCTCCCAGGGACAGCCCAGCTCCTACGAGCAGTACTTC.